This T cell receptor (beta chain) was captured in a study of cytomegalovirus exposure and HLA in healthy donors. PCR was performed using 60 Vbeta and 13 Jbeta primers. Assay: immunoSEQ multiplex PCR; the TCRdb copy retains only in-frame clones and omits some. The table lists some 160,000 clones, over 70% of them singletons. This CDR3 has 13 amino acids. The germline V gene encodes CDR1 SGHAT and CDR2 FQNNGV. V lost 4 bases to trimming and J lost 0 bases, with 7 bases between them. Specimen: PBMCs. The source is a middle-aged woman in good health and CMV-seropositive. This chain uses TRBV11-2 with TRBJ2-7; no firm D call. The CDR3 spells CASSSDFSYEQYF. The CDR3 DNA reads TGTGCCAGCAGCTCCGACTTCTCCTACGAGCAGTACTTC.